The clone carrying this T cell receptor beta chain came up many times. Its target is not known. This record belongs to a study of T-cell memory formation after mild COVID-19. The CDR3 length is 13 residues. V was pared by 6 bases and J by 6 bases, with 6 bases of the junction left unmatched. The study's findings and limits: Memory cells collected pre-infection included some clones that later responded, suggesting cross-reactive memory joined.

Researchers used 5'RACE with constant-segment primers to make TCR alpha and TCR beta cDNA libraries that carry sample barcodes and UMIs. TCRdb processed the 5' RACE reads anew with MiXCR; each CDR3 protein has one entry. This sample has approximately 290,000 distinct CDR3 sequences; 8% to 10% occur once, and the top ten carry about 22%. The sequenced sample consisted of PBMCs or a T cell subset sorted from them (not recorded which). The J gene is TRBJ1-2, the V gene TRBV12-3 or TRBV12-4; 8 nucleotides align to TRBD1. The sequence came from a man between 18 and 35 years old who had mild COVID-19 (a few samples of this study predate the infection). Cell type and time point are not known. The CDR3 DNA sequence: TGTGCCAGCAGCTCTCGACAGGGGAATGGCTACACCTTC. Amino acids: CASSSRQGNGYTF.